These T cell receptor beta chains were read from a single sample in a study of cytomegalovirus exposure and HLA in healthy donors. Assay used: immunoSEQ multiplex PCR; TCRdb lists only in-frame clones, some missing. The sample contains around 180,000 clones, 70% to 80% of which appear only once. The sequenced material came from PBMCs. Every receptor here comes from a woman in her thirties or forties in good health and CMV-seronegative. Each CDR3 is given with its conserved first and last residue. The D gene is left open where the match is weak. A row's size may be missing; if present it is once, few, many or a size class.

D gene: .; J gene: TRBJ2-1; V gene: TRBV5-1; clone size: .; CDR3 protein: CASSLGLGGAYNEQFF; CDR3 DNA: TGCGCCAGCAGCTTGGGTTTAGGGGGGGCCTACAATGAGCAGTTCTTC
D gene: .; J gene: TRBJ1-1; V gene: TRBV5-3; clone size: once; CDR3 protein: CARSLDRLNTEAFF; CDR3 DNA: TGTGCCAGAAGCTTGGACAGGCTGAACACTGAAGCTTTCTTT
D gene: .; J gene: TRBJ2-7; V gene: TRBV2; clone size: .; CDR3 protein: CASSRDSENEQYF; CDR3 DNA: TGTGCCAGCAGCCGGGACTCCGAAAACGAGCAGTACTTC
D gene: TRBD1; J gene: TRBJ1-1; V gene: TRBV28; clone size: .; CDR3 protein: CASSLLRGREGPEAFF; CDR3 DNA: TGTGCCAGCAGTCTCCTTAGGGGGCGGGAAGGGCCTGAAGCTTTCTTT
D gene: .; J gene: TRBJ1-2; V gene: TRBV7-9; clone size: .; CDR3 protein: CASSLGTADLANYGYTF; CDR3 DNA: TGTGCCAGCAGCTTAGGGACAGCGGACTTAGCTAACTATGGCTACACCTTC
D gene: TRBD1; J gene: TRBJ1-1; V gene: TRBV5-6; clone size: .; CDR3 protein: CASSLGDRRAFF; CDR3 DNA: TGTGCCAGCAGCTTGGGGGACAGGAGAGCTTTCTTT
D gene: .; J gene: TRBJ1-1; V gene: TRBV6-6; clone size: .; CDR3 protein: CAGRHTTEDTEAFF; CDR3 DNA: TGTGCCGGGCGACATACGACAGAGGACACTGAAGCTTTCTTT
D gene: .; J gene: TRBJ2-7; V gene: TRBV18; clone size: .; CDR3 protein: CASSPTIAGASYEQYF; CDR3 DNA: TGTGCCAGCTCACCAACCATAGCAGGGGCATCCTACGAGCAGTACTTC
D gene: .; J gene: TRBJ1-2; V gene: TRBV6-1; clone size: .; CDR3 protein: CASSEVMALLYGYTF; CDR3 DNA: TGTGCCAGCAGTGAAGTAATGGCCCTTTTATATGGCTACACCTTC
D gene: TRBD1; J gene: TRBJ2-4; V gene: TRBV29-1; clone size: .; CDR3 protein: CSVQGTGNIQYF; CDR3 DNA: TGCAGCGTGCAAGGGACAGGGAACATTCAGTACTTC
D gene: TRBD1; J gene: TRBJ1-6; V gene: TRBV13; clone size: .; CDR3 protein: CASSPRDRGNSPLHF; CDR3 DNA: TGTGCCAGCAGCCCGAGGGACAGGGGGAATTCACCCCTCCACTTT
D gene: .; J gene: TRBJ2-7; V gene: TRBV28; clone size: .; CDR3 protein: CASTPLYSPSEQYF; CDR3 DNA: TGTGCCAGCACCCCTCTGTACTCCCCCTCCGAGCAGTACTTC
D gene: TRBD1; J gene: TRBJ2-5; V gene: TRBV5-8; clone size: .; CDR3 protein: CASSMGQGSVETQYF; CDR3 DNA: TGTGCCAGCAGCATGGGACAGGGATCGGTAGAGACCCAGTACTTC
D gene: TRBD1; J gene: TRBJ1-6; V gene: TRBV5-6; clone size: .; CDR3 protein: CASSLDRGVMNSPLHF; CDR3 DNA: TGTGCCAGCAGCTTGGACAGGGGCGTAATGAATTCACCCCTCCACTTT
D gene: TRBD2; J gene: TRBJ2-1; V gene: TRBV28; clone size: .; CDR3 protein: CASSPGTSYNEQFF; CDR3 DNA: TGTGCCAGCAGTCCGGGGACTAGCTACAATGAGCAGTTCTTC
D gene: .; J gene: TRBJ1-5; V gene: TRBV4-3; clone size: .; CDR3 protein: CASSLDRNNQPQHF; CDR3 DNA: TGCGCCAGCAGCCTGGACAGAAACAATCAGCCCCAGCATTTT
D gene: TRBD1; J gene: TRBJ2-5; V gene: TRBV2; clone size: .; CDR3 protein: CASKRFARTGGEETQYF; CDR3 DNA: TGTGCCAGTAAAAGATTTGCCAGGACAGGGGGCGAGGAGACCCAGTACTTC
D gene: TRBD2; J gene: TRBJ2-1; V gene: TRBV10-2; clone size: .; CDR3 protein: CASTLPAGGEQFF; CDR3 DNA: TGCGCCAGCACCCTACCAGCGGGAGGTGAGCAGTTCTTC
D gene: .; J gene: TRBJ1-2; V gene: TRBV19; clone size: .; CDR3 protein: CASSLDSSSYGYTF; CDR3 DNA: TGTGCCAGTAGTCTCGACAGCTCTTCATATGGCTACACCTTC
D gene: TRBD1; J gene: TRBJ1-4; V gene: TRBV11-2; clone size: few; CDR3 protein: CASSRTGGTNEKLFF; CDR3 DNA: TGTGCCAGCAGCCGAACAGGGGGAACTAATGAAAAACTGTTTTTT
D gene: .; J gene: TRBJ2-7; V gene: TRBV6-5; clone size: .; CDR3 protein: CASSSSRGPSYEQYF; CDR3 DNA: TGTGCCAGCAGTTCCTCTCGCGGGCCCTCCTACGAGCAGTACTTC
D gene: TRBD1; J gene: TRBJ1-2; V gene: TRBV7-6; clone size: .; CDR3 protein: CASSFPHSANRGLRDGYTF; CDR3 DNA: TGTGCCAGCAGCTTCCCCCACTCGGCTAACAGGGGGTTAAGAGATGGCTACACCTTC
D gene: .; J gene: TRBJ1-3; V gene: TRBV5-6; clone size: few; CDR3 protein: CASSLAGSSGNTIYF; CDR3 DNA: TGTGCCAGCAGCTTGGCGGGAAGCTCTGGAAACACCATATATTTT
D gene: .; J gene: TRBJ2-7; V gene: TRBV5-4; clone size: .; CDR3 protein: CASHPGGRPYEQYF; CDR3 DNA: TGTGCCAGCCACCCGGGGGGCCGGCCCTACGAGCAGTACTTC
D gene: TRBD2; J gene: TRBJ2-5; V gene: TRBV10-1; clone size: once; CDR3 protein: CASRDAGGKETQYF; CDR3 DNA: TGCGCCAGTAGGGACGCGGGGGGTAAAGAGACCCAGTACTTC